What follows are 27 T cell receptor beta chains derived from one specimen sequenced in a study of blood T cell repertoires in COVID-19. Method: immunoSEQ multiplex PCR; TCRdb's copy keeps in-frame clones and lacks some. The sample includes some 320,000 clones, about 90% of them seen just once. Input material: PBMCs or T cells enriched from blood (not recorded which). These receptors originate from a woman aged 45 to 65 who had been exposed to COVID-19.

V is TRBV9 and J is TRBJ2-2, with D possibly matching TRBD1 (5 bases). Between the trimmed V and J ends, which lost 0 bases and 4 bases, there was a span of 10 bases. This CDR3 has 15 amino acids. CDR1 is SGDLS, CDR2 YYNGEE, per germline. In nucleotides, the CDR3 is TGTGCCAGCAGCGTAGGGCTACAGGCCACCGGGGAGCTGTTTTTT. Encoded protein: CASSVGLQATGELFF. Drawing the rest from reference TRBV9 and TRBJ2-2, the complete variable domain is DSGVTQTPKHLITATGQRVTLRCSPRSGDLSVYWYQQSLDQGLQFLIQYYNGEERAKGNILERFSAQQFPDLHSELNLSSLELGDSALYFCASSVGLQATGELFFGEGSRLTVL.

The chain couples TRBV5-6 to TRBJ1-1, with a weak D call TRBD1 (6 bases). With 5 bases removed from V and 5 bases from J, the gap between germline ends came to 16 bases. CDR3 length equals 14 residues. Germline-derived CDR1 and CDR2 are SGHDT and YYEEEE. The CDR3 is CASRRWGGGTEAFF. The CDR3 nucleotides read TGTGCCAGCAGGAGATGGGGGGGCGGGACTGAAGCTTTCTTT.

This clone was detected once. J is TRBJ1-5 and V is TRBV7-2; 9 positions agree with TRBD1. V dropped 5 bases and J dropped 3; count of bases not matched to a gene: 8. This CDR3 region has 16 residues. Looked up from germline, CDR1 is SGHTA and CDR2 is FQGNSA. The CDR3 spells CASSLAGTGNNQPQHF. DNA of the CDR3: TGTGCCAGCAGCCTCGCCGGGACAGGGAACAATCAGCCCCAGCATTTT.

The gene calls are TRBV19 and TRBJ2-2; 8 positions match TRBD1. The germline V gene encodes CDR1 LNHDA and CDR2 SQIVND (reference sequence). The ends lost 6 bases at V and 4 bases at J; junction bases unmatched: 4. This CDR3 comprises 14 residues. The CDR3 protein is CASRKTGGTGELFF. The DNA of the CDR3 is TGTGCCAGTAGAAAAACAGGGGGCACCGGGGAGCTGTTTTTT.

This chain connects TRBV4-2 to TRBJ1-4, with 8 bases lining up with TRBD1. Germline-derived CDR1 and CDR2 are LGHNA and YNFKEQ. Trimming removed 0 bases from V and 7 bases from J; junction bases left unmatched: 7. CDR3 length: 16 amino acids. The CDR3 DNA is TGTGCCAGCAGCCAAGATGGCAGGGGGCGCGGTGAAAAACTGTTTTTT. This sequence encodes CASSQDGRGRGEKLFF.

The rearrangement joins TRBV6-5 to TRBJ1-2, with D maybe TRBD1 (5 bases). This CDR3 comprises 13 residues. Trimming left V 2 bases short and J 4 bases short, with 8 bases between. Germline lookup yields CDR1 MNHEY and CDR2 SVGAGI. CDR3 in amino acids: CASSYNRLYGYTF. The CDR3 bases are TGTGCCAGCAGTTACAACAGGCTCTATGGCTACACCTTC.

CDR3 sequence reads: CASSQVTGGAYGGYTF. CDR3 sequence (DNA): TGCGCCAGCAGCCAAGTAACAGGGGGCGCCTATGGGGGCTACACCTTC. This chain links TRBV4-1 with TRBJ1-2; TRBD1 aligns across 9 bases. The germline gives CDR1 MGHRA, CDR2 YSYEKL. Trimming at V came to 1 base and at J to 8 bases, leaving 11 bases not matched to a gene. CDR3 length: 16 residues.

The V gene is TRBV3-1 (or the pseudogene TRBV3-2), the J gene TRBJ2-2, with D maybe TRBD1 (6 bases). The germline V gene encodes CDR1 LGHDT and CDR2 YNNKEL (reference sequence). The CDR3 has 19 amino acids. The germline V and J ends were trimmed by 3 bases and 1 base, with 21 bases remaining between them. The CDR3 is CASSHPVRGLAGNTGELFF. For the CDR3, the DNA is TGTGCCAGCAGCCACCCCGTTAGGGGGTTGGCGGGGAACACCGGGGAGCTGTTTTTT.

The rearrangement joins TRBV11-2 to TRBJ2-7; possibly TRBD1 for D (5 bases). V was shortened by 0 bases and J by 3 bases, with 12 bases between the two germline ends. The germline V gene has CDR1 SGHAT and CDR2 FQNNGV. The CDR3 sequence is 15 residues long. CDR3 in amino acids: CASSLDFRRDYEQYF. CDR3 coding DNA: TGTGCCAGCAGCTTAGATTTTCGCAGGGACTACGAGCAGTACTTC.

This rearrangement joins TRBV28 to TRBJ2-2; 8 bases match TRBD2. This CDR3 region has 16 residues. Germline values: CDR1 MDHEN, CDR2 SYDVKM. Germline trimming cut 6 bases from V and 8 bases from J; bases unmatched to any gene: 14. The CDR3 DNA follows: TGTGCCAGCAGCGTTATAGGCGGACTAGCTGCTGGGGAGCTGTTTTTT. This codes for CASSVIGGLAAGELFF. Complete variable domain (other parts from reference TRBV28 and TRBJ2-2): DVKVTQSSRYLVKRTGEKVFLECVQDMDHENMFWYRQDPGLGLRLIYFSYDVKMKEKGDIPEGYSVSREKKERFSLILESASTNQTSMYLCASSVIGGLAAGELFFGEGSRLTVL.

The CDR3 loop is CASSQDGRGRFDTGELFF. CDR3 nucleotide sequence: TGTGCCAGCAGCCAAGATGGCAGGGGGCGTTTTGACACCGGGGAGCTGTTTTTT. The chain is built from TRBV3-1 (or the pseudogene TRBV3-2) and TRBJ2-2; 8 bases are a match to TRBD1. Trimming removed 0 bases from V and 3 bases from J; junction bases left unmatched: 9. Germline CDR1 is LGHDT and CDR2 is YNNKEL (reference sequence). CDR3 length: 18 amino acids.

The gene calls are TRBV6-5 and TRBJ1-2; tentative D call: TRBD1 (6 bases). Per the germline V gene, CDR1 is MNHEY and CDR2 is SVGAGI. The length of the CDR3 is 12 residues. V lost 7 bases and J 5 bases, leaving 11 bases between the germline ends. CDR3 in amino acids: CASTTTGYGYTF. In DNA form, the CDR3 reads TGTGCCAGCACTACAACAGGGTATGGCTACACCTTC.

The chain is built from TRBV28 and TRBJ2-7; D uncertain. From germline, CDR1 is MDHEN and CDR2 SYDVKM. The CDR3 sequence is 14 residues long. Trimming pared 8 bases from V and 4 bases from J, leaving 18 bases between. CDR3 region: CASGSRWASYEQYF. The DNA for the CDR3 is TGTGCCAGCGGATCCAGGTGGGCTTCGTACGAGCAGTACTTC.

This chain joins TRBV4-1 and TRBJ2-7; maybe TRBD1 (6 bases). Germline CDR1 and CDR2: MGHRA and YSYEKL. CDR3 length: 16 residues. V was cut by 0 bases and J by 1 base, with 13 bases left in between. The CDR3 nucleotides read TGCGCCAGCAGCCAAGATCCCACAGGGCGATCCTACGAGCAGTACTTC. Amino acids: CASSQDPTGRSYEQYF.

The chain employs TRBV6-4 and TRBJ2-3; 8 bases align to TRBD2. J was trimmed by 2 bases and V by 2 bases; bases with no gene match: 3. The CDR3 runs 15 residues. CDR1 and CDR2 (germline): MRHNA, SNTAGT. The CDR3 DNA reads as TGTGCCAGCAGTGACCGTAGCGGGGTCACAGATACGCAGTATTTT. It specifies CASSDRSGVTDTQYF.

This sequence joins TRBV11-2 and TRBJ2-1; 9 bases align to TRBD1. V was pared by 0 bases and J by 4 bases, with 7 bases of the junction left unmatched. CDR3 length: 17 amino acids. CDR1 is SGHAT, CDR2 FQNNGV, per germline. Here the CDR3 reads CASSLDPGQGDYNEQFF. The CDR3 DNA reads as TGTGCCAGCAGCTTAGATCCGGGACAGGGCGATTACAATGAGCAGTTCTTC.

The chain links TRBV5-1 to TRBJ2-2; the match to TRBD2 covers 12 bases. The junction had 1 base not matched to a gene; V was cut back by 5 bases and J by 5 bases. This CDR3 contains 14 residues. CDR1 is SGHRS, CDR2 YFSETQ, per germline. The CDR3 loop reads CASRLAGGTGELFF. CDR3 bases: TGCGCCAGCAGACTAGCGGGGGGTACCGGGGAGCTGTTTTTT.

This clone appeared once. The chain is built from TRBV6-5 and TRBJ1-2; D not resolved. The CDR3 runs to 14 residues. V lost 5 bases to trimming and J lost 8 bases, with 18 bases between them. The germline V gene has CDR1 MNHEY and CDR2 SVGAGI. CDR3 amino acids: CASSPYSSGWGYTF. The DNA of the CDR3 is TGTGCCAGCAGTCCCTACAGCTCGGGATGGGGCTACACCTTC.

This chain links TRBV4-1 with TRBJ1-1; 7 bases match TRBD1. This CDR3 region has 14 residues. The germline CDR1 and CDR2 sequences are MGHRA and YSYEKL. Germline trimming cut 4 bases from V and 0 bases from J; bases unmatched to any gene: 2. Here the CDR3 reads CASSRQGVNTEAFF. DNA for the CDR3: TGCGCCAGCAGCCGTCAGGGGGTGAACACTGAAGCTTTCTTT.

Only one count was recorded for this clone. The chain couples TRBV28 to TRBJ1-1, with TRBD1 matching over 7 bases. The trim removed 7 bases at V and 7 bases at J, leaving 6 bases unmatched. The CDR3 sequence is 12 residues long. Looked up from germline, CDR1 is MDHEN and CDR2 is SYDVKM. CDR3 nucleotides: TGTGCCAGCATGGGACAGTTAAGTGAAGCTTTCTTT. Translated: CASMGQLSEAFF.

This rearrangement joins TRBV6-2 or TRBV6-3 to TRBJ2-1; 7 nucleotides agree with TRBD2. CDR1 is MNHEY, CDR2 SVGEGT, per germline. Losses at the gene ends were 2 bases for V and 3 bases for J; bases not matched to a gene: 10. CDR3 length: 17 amino acids. The CDR3 here is CASSYVPVQRGYNEQFF. Here the CDR3 DNA reads TGTGCCAGCAGTTACGTCCCGGTCCAGCGGGGCTACAATGAGCAGTTCTTC.

The V and J genes are TRBV3-1 (or the pseudogene TRBV3-2) and TRBJ1-2, with TRBD1 matching over 7 bases. The ends lost 4 bases at V and 2 bases at J; junction bases unmatched: 1. The CDR3 has 13 residues. CDR1 LGHDT and CDR2 YNNKEL come from the germline V gene (reference sequence). The CDR3 here is CASSPTGNYGYTF. As DNA, the CDR3 is TGTGCCAGCAGCCCGACAGGGAACTATGGCTACACCTTC.

The J gene is TRBJ2-3, the V gene TRBV4-2; possibly TRBD2 for D (7 bases). This CDR3 is built from 17 residues. Trimming removed 3 bases from V and 2 bases from J, with 18 bases in between. Germline assignment: CDR1 LGHNA and CDR2 YNFKEQ. The CDR3 reads CASSQARGGGFTDTQYF. CDR3 nucleotides: TGTGCCAGCAGCCAGGCCAGAGGGGGGGGCTTCACAGATACGCAGTATTTT.

V is TRBV7-8 and J is TRBJ1-1; D call uncertain. Germline CDR1 and CDR2: SGHVS and FQNEAQ. The CDR3 is 13 residues long. Deletions cut 5 bases from V and 1 base from J, with 8 bases between. CDR3 in DNA: TGTGCCAGCAGCGTTTACAAGAACACTGAAGCTTTCTTT. It codes for CASSVYKNTEAFF.

The CDR3 DNA sequence: TGTGCCAGCAGCTCCCCGCGGAACGATTACAGGGGGTTGAACACTGAAGCTTTCTTT. This gives the protein CASSSPRNDYRGLNTEAFF. The chain combines TRBV7-6 with TRBJ1-1; TRBD1 aligns across 8 bases. V was pared by 4 bases and J by 0 bases, with 16 bases of the junction left unmatched. Germline CDR1 reads SGHVS; CDR2 reads FNYEAQ. CDR3 length: 19 residues.

The chain employs TRBV27 and TRBJ2-1; the D is unclear. The CDR3 spans 15 residues. Germline V lookup: CDR1 MNHEY, CDR2 SMNVEV (reference sequence). Between the trimmed V and J ends, which lost 6 bases and 3 bases, there was a span of 15 bases. CDR3 amino acids: CASRALVLNYNEQFF. The CDR3 nucleotides read TGTGCCAGCAGAGCTCTAGTTCTTAACTACAATGAGCAGTTCTTC.

This chain links TRBV19 with TRBJ2-1; 8 bases agree with TRBD1. With V trimmed by 4 bases and J by 6 bases, 2 bases remained unmatched. This CDR3 contains 13 residues. The V gene's germline CDR1 is LNHDA and CDR2 SQIVND (reference sequence). In DNA form, the CDR3 reads TGTGCCAGTAGTACAGGGGGCCTCAATGAGCAGTTCTTC. Encoded protein: CASSTGGLNEQFF.